The next 20 T cell receptor beta chains were all read from a single sample in a study of blood T cell repertoires in COVID-19. Method: immunoSEQ multiplex PCR; TCRdb's copy keeps in-frame clones and lacks some. The sample includes around 60,000 clones, about 85% of them seen just once. Sequencing was carried out using peripheral blood. The receptors shown here come from a woman of 80 years or more with acute or convalescent COVID-19.

This chain links TRBV19 with TRBJ2-3; 10 nucleotides line up with TRBD2. The V gene's germline CDR1 is LNHDA and CDR2 SQIVND (reference sequence). V trimming: 3 bases; J trimming: 1 base; junction bases outside the gene matches: 1. The CDR3 spans 15 residues. The CDR3 spells CASSITSGGTDTQYF. The CDR3, as DNA: TGTGCCAGTAGTATCACTAGCGGGGGCACAGATACGCAGTATTTT.

This sequence joins TRBV5-1 and TRBJ1-3, with D possibly matching TRBD1 (6 bases). The V gene lost 4 bases and the J gene lost 0 bases, with 11 bases spanning the gap. From germline, CDR1 is SGHRS and CDR2 YFSETQ. This CDR3 spans 15 amino acids. The CDR3 DNA is TGCGCCAGCAGCCCGGGACACACCTCTGGAAACACCATATATTTT. Translating it yields CASSPGHTSGNTIYF.

The chain has TRBV3-1 (or the pseudogene TRBV3-2) and TRBJ1-2; D is ambiguous. This CDR3 is 13 amino acids long. The V end was cut by 4 bases, the J end by 7 bases, with 13 bases between. Germline V gene sequence: CDR1 LGHDT, CDR2 YNNKEL (reference sequence). The CDR3 is CASSLTPGFGYTF. DNA for the CDR3: TGTGCCAGCAGCCTAACCCCCGGGTTTGGCTACACCTTC.

J is TRBJ1-5 and V is TRBV28; maybe TRBD1 (5 bases). This CDR3 comprises 15 residues. CDR1 is MDHEN and CDR2 is SYDVKM in the germline V gene. Trimming stripped 6 bases from V and 0 bases from J, with 12 bases between. The CDR3, as DNA: TGTGCCAGCAGCCCCTGGGGGGATAGCAATCAGCCCCAGCATTTT. This gives the protein CASSPWGDSNQPQHF.

The chain couples TRBV30 to TRBJ1-4, with 9 bases identical to TRBD1. The germline V gene encodes CDR1 GTSNPN and CDR2 SVGIG (reference sequence). The junction had 7 bases not matched to a gene; V was cut back by 3 bases and J by 5 bases. This CDR3 spans 15 amino acids. CDR3 region: CAWRKGGTGNEKLFF. In DNA form, the CDR3 reads TGTGCCTGGAGGAAGGGTGGGACAGGGAATGAAAAACTGTTTTTT.

As for this clone: Other DNA sequences in this specimen translate into the identical CDR3. The chain uses TRBV5-1 and TRBJ2-7, with D possibly matching TRBD1 (5 bases). CDR3 length: 14 amino acids. With 1 base removed from V and 2 bases from J, the gap between germline ends came to 10 bases. Germline CDR1 reads SGHRS; CDR2 reads YFSETQ. The CDR3 sequence: CASSLSGSPYEQYF. The CDR3 DNA sequence: TGCGCCAGCAGCTTGTCAGGGTCGCCCTACGAGCAGTACTTC.

In its sample, this clone was seen a few times. The chain couples TRBV2 to TRBJ2-1; 11 bases fit TRBD2. The trim removed 5 bases at V and 5 bases at J, leaving 5 bases unmatched. The CDR3 runs to 15 residues. Germline CDR1 is SNHLY and CDR2 is FYNNEI. The CDR3 sequence is CASSPTSGGNNEQFF. The CDR3 region has the DNA TGTGCCAGCAGTCCCACTAGCGGGGGTAACAATGAGCAGTTCTTC.

This clone was observed a single time. The rearrangement joins TRBV6-5 to TRBJ2-7, with a tentative D call TRBD2 (5 bases). This CDR3 is built from 11 residues. Trimming removed 4 bases at V and 7 bases at J, with 8 bases between. CDR1 and CDR2 from the germline V gene are MNHEY and SVGAGI. CDR3 in amino acids: CASSFGIEQYF. Written as DNA, the CDR3 is TGTGCCAGCAGTTTCGGGATTGAGCAGTACTTC.

The chain is built from TRBV14 and TRBJ2-7; 7 bases fit TRBD1. CDR1 is SGHDN, CDR2 FVKESK, per germline. CDR3 length equals 14 residues. With 4 bases clipped from V and 4 bases from J, the junction kept 7 bases outside the gene matches. The chain's CDR3 is CASSLPGGAYEQYF. In DNA form, the CDR3 reads TGTGCCAGCAGCCTCCCAGGGGGAGCTTACGAGCAGTACTTC.

The V call is TRBV19, the J call TRBJ2-7; 10 bases fit TRBD2. Germline V CDR1 and CDR2: LNHDA, SQIVND (reference sequence). CDR3 length equals 15 residues. With 5 bases clipped from V and 2 bases from J, the junction kept 6 bases outside the gene matches. The CDR3 nucleotides read TGTGCCAGTAGTCCCGGACTAGCGGCGACCTACGAGCAGTACTTC. Residues: CASSPGLAATYEQYF. The variable domain in full, completed from reference TRBV19 and TRBJ2-7, reads DGGITQSPKYLFRKEGQNVTLSCEQNLNHDAMYWYRQDPGQGLRLIYYSQIVNDFQKGDIAEGYSVSREKKESFPLTVTSAQKNPTAFYLCASSPGLAATYEQYFGPGTRLTVT.

The genes are TRBV6-2 or TRBV6-3 and TRBJ2-3; 8 bases align to TRBD2. CDR3 size: 15 residues. The junction had 9 bases not matched to a gene; V was cut back by 7 bases and J by 3 bases. CDR1 MNHEY and CDR2 SVGEGT come from the germline V gene. CDR3 in DNA: TGTGCCAGCAACCCGGATGGACTAGCAACAGATACGCAGTATTTT. Amino acid sequence: CASNPDGLATDTQYF.

The chain couples TRBV10-3 to TRBJ1-6; 11 positions match TRBD1. The CDR3 runs 14 residues. Trimming at V came to 10 bases and at J to 6 bases, leaving 5 bases not matched to a gene. In germline, CDR1 is ENHRY, CDR2 SYGVKD. The CDR3 region has the DNA TGTGCCACCACCGGGACAGGGGGTAATTCACCCCTCCACTTT. The encoded protein is CATTGTGGNSPLHF.

The V and J genes are TRBV28 and TRBJ1-1; D ambiguous. In germline, CDR1 is MDHEN, CDR2 SYDVKM. The CDR3 spans 14 residues. V lost 6 bases to trimming and J lost 0 bases, with 11 bases between them. CDR3 DNA sequence: TGTGCCAGCAGACCACAGTATATGAACACTGAAGCTTTCTTT. This gives the protein CASRPQYMNTEAFF.

The rearrangement links TRBV6-2 or TRBV6-3 to TRBJ2-7; TRBD1 is a possible D gene (6 bases). CDR3 length: 14 residues. The V end was cut by 2 bases, the J end by 0 bases, with 8 bases between. Germline CDR1 and CDR2: MNHEY and SVGEGT. CDR3 in amino acids: CASSYQGSSYEQYF. CDR3 in DNA: TGTGCCAGCAGTTACCAGGGGAGCTCCTACGAGCAGTACTTC.

This clone has more than one count but fewer than ten. J is TRBJ2-5 and V is TRBV14; TRBD1 matches at 7 bases. The germline CDR1 and CDR2 sequences are SGHDN and FVKESK. The CDR3 covers 14 residues. Trimming at V came to 1 base and at J to 5 bases, leaving 4 bases not matched to a gene. CDR3 DNA: TGTGCCAGCAGCCAAGTTACAGGGGCGGAGACCCAGTACTTC. It translates to CASSQVTGAETQYF.

The genes are TRBV5-6 and TRBJ1-3; 12 bases align to TRBD1. Germline CDR1 reads SGHDT; CDR2 reads YYEEEE. V trimming: 0 bases; J trimming: 3 bases; junction bases outside the gene matches: 7. The CDR3 is 18 amino acids. The DNA of the CDR3 is TGTGCCAGCAGCTTGGAAAGGGACAGGGGGCGAGTTGGAAACACCATATATTTT. Protein sequence: CASSLERDRGRVGNTIYF.

This clone was counted a single time. The chain employs TRBV6-5 and TRBJ2-1, with 12 bases identical to TRBD2. Germline V gene lookup returns CDR1 MNHEY and CDR2 SVGAGI. CDR3 length: 14 amino acids. V gave up 7 bases and J gave up 9 bases; unmatched junction bases: 7. For the CDR3, the DNA is TGTGCCAGCACCTCTAGCGGGGGGGCCCTTGAGCAGTTCTTC. It encodes CASTSSGGALEQFF.

A note on this clone: The germline gene is not matched at one end of the junction; a read error may be the cause. This rearrangement joins TRBV7-7 to TRBJ2-7; 9 nucleotides align to TRBD2. The CDR3 covers 14 residues. Germline V gene data show CDR1 as SSHAT and CDR2 as FNYEAQ (reference sequence). The CDR3 coding sequence is TGTGCTAGCAGCTTAGAAGCGGGGGGTTACGAGCAGTACTTC. Translation gives CASSLEAGGYEQYF.

V is TRBV5-1 and J is TRBJ2-7; D uncertain. The V and J ends lost 3 bases and 6 bases respectively, with 13 bases between them. Germline CDR1 SGHRS, CDR2 YFSETQ. CDR3 length equals 13 residues. CDR3 residues: CASSSANSLEQYF. The CDR3 DNA is TGCGCCAGCAGCTCAGCGAACTCCCTCGAGCAGTACTTC.

The chain uses TRBV24-1 and TRBJ1-5; D gene uncertain. CDR3 length equals 14 residues. The germline V gene has CDR1 KGHDR and CDR2 SFDVKD. V gave up 7 bases and J gave up 2 bases, with 11 bases separating them. CDR3 region: CATRAPGGNQPQHF. CDR3 in DNA: TGTGCCACCAGGGCCCCGGGTGGCAATCAGCCCCAGCATTTT.